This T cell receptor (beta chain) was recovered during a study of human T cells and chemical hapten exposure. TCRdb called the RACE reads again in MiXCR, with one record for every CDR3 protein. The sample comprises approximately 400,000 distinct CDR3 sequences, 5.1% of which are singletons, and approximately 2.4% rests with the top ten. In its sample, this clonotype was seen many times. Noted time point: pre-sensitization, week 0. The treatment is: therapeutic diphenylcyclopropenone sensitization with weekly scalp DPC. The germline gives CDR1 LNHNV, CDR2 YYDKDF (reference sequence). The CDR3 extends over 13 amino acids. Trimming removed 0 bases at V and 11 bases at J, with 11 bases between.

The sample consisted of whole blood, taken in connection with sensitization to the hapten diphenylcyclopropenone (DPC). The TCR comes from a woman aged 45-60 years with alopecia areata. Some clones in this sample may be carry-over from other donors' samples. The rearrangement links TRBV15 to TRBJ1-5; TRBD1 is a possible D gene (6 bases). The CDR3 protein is CATSRDGRTAQHF. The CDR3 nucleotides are TGTGCCACCAGCAGAGATGGGAGGACAGCCCAGCATTTT.